This TCR beta chain was profiled in a study of T cell repertoires in cytomegalovirus infection. Study as a whole: Public TCR beta signatures were indicative of both CMV infection and a matching HLA type.

The sample holds many counts of this clonotype. TCRdb re-analysed the reads in MiXCR, keeping a single row per CDR3 protein. This table has 310,000 or so distinct CDR3 sequences, about 9.2% appearing once. The V gene lost 3 bases and the J gene lost 2 bases, with 13 bases spanning the gap. The CDR3 is made up of 15 amino acids. Germline values: CDR1 MDHEN, CDR2 SYDVKM. Sample: PBMCs. The sequence was obtained from a human donor in good health (CMV status not recorded). Some clones in this sample may be carry-over from other donors' samples. The chain has TRBV28 and TRBJ2-5; D not resolved. In DNA, the CDR3 is TGTGCCAGCAGTTTCAGAGCCGGACCGCAAGAGACCCAGTACTTC. It specifies CASSFRAGPQETQYF.